This T cell receptor (beta chain) stems from a study of blood T cell repertoires in COVID-19. Study summary: Specimens from acute and convalescent COVID-19 originated in the United States, Italy and Spain. T cells, B-cell-depleted T cells, or PBMCs supplied cDNA or gDNA.

Using immunoSEQ multiplex PCR, the repertoire was profiled, and TCRdb retains in-frame clones only, with some absent. In the table there are about 160,000 clones, around 84% of which are singletons. Germline CDR1 is MDHEN and CDR2 is SYDVKM. The ends were cut back, 8 bases at V and 4 bases at J, with 18 bases in the middle. The CDR3 extends over 15 amino acids. The source material was peripheral blood. The receptor was isolated from a human donor with acute or convalescent COVID-19. The donor label of this sample is uncertain. The gene calls are TRBV28 and TRBJ1-3; maybe TRBD1 (6 bases). DNA of the CDR3: TGTGCCAGCGGGGGGGGCAGGAGAGAAGGAAACACCATATATTTT. It translates to CASGGGRREGNTIYF. Filled out from reference TRBV28 and TRBJ1-3, the complete variable domain reads DVKVTQSSRYLVKRTGEKVFLECVQDMDHENMFWYRQDPGLGLRLIYFSYDVKMKEKGDIPEGYSVSREKKERFSLILESASTNQTSMYLCASGGGRREGNTIYFGEGSWLTVV.